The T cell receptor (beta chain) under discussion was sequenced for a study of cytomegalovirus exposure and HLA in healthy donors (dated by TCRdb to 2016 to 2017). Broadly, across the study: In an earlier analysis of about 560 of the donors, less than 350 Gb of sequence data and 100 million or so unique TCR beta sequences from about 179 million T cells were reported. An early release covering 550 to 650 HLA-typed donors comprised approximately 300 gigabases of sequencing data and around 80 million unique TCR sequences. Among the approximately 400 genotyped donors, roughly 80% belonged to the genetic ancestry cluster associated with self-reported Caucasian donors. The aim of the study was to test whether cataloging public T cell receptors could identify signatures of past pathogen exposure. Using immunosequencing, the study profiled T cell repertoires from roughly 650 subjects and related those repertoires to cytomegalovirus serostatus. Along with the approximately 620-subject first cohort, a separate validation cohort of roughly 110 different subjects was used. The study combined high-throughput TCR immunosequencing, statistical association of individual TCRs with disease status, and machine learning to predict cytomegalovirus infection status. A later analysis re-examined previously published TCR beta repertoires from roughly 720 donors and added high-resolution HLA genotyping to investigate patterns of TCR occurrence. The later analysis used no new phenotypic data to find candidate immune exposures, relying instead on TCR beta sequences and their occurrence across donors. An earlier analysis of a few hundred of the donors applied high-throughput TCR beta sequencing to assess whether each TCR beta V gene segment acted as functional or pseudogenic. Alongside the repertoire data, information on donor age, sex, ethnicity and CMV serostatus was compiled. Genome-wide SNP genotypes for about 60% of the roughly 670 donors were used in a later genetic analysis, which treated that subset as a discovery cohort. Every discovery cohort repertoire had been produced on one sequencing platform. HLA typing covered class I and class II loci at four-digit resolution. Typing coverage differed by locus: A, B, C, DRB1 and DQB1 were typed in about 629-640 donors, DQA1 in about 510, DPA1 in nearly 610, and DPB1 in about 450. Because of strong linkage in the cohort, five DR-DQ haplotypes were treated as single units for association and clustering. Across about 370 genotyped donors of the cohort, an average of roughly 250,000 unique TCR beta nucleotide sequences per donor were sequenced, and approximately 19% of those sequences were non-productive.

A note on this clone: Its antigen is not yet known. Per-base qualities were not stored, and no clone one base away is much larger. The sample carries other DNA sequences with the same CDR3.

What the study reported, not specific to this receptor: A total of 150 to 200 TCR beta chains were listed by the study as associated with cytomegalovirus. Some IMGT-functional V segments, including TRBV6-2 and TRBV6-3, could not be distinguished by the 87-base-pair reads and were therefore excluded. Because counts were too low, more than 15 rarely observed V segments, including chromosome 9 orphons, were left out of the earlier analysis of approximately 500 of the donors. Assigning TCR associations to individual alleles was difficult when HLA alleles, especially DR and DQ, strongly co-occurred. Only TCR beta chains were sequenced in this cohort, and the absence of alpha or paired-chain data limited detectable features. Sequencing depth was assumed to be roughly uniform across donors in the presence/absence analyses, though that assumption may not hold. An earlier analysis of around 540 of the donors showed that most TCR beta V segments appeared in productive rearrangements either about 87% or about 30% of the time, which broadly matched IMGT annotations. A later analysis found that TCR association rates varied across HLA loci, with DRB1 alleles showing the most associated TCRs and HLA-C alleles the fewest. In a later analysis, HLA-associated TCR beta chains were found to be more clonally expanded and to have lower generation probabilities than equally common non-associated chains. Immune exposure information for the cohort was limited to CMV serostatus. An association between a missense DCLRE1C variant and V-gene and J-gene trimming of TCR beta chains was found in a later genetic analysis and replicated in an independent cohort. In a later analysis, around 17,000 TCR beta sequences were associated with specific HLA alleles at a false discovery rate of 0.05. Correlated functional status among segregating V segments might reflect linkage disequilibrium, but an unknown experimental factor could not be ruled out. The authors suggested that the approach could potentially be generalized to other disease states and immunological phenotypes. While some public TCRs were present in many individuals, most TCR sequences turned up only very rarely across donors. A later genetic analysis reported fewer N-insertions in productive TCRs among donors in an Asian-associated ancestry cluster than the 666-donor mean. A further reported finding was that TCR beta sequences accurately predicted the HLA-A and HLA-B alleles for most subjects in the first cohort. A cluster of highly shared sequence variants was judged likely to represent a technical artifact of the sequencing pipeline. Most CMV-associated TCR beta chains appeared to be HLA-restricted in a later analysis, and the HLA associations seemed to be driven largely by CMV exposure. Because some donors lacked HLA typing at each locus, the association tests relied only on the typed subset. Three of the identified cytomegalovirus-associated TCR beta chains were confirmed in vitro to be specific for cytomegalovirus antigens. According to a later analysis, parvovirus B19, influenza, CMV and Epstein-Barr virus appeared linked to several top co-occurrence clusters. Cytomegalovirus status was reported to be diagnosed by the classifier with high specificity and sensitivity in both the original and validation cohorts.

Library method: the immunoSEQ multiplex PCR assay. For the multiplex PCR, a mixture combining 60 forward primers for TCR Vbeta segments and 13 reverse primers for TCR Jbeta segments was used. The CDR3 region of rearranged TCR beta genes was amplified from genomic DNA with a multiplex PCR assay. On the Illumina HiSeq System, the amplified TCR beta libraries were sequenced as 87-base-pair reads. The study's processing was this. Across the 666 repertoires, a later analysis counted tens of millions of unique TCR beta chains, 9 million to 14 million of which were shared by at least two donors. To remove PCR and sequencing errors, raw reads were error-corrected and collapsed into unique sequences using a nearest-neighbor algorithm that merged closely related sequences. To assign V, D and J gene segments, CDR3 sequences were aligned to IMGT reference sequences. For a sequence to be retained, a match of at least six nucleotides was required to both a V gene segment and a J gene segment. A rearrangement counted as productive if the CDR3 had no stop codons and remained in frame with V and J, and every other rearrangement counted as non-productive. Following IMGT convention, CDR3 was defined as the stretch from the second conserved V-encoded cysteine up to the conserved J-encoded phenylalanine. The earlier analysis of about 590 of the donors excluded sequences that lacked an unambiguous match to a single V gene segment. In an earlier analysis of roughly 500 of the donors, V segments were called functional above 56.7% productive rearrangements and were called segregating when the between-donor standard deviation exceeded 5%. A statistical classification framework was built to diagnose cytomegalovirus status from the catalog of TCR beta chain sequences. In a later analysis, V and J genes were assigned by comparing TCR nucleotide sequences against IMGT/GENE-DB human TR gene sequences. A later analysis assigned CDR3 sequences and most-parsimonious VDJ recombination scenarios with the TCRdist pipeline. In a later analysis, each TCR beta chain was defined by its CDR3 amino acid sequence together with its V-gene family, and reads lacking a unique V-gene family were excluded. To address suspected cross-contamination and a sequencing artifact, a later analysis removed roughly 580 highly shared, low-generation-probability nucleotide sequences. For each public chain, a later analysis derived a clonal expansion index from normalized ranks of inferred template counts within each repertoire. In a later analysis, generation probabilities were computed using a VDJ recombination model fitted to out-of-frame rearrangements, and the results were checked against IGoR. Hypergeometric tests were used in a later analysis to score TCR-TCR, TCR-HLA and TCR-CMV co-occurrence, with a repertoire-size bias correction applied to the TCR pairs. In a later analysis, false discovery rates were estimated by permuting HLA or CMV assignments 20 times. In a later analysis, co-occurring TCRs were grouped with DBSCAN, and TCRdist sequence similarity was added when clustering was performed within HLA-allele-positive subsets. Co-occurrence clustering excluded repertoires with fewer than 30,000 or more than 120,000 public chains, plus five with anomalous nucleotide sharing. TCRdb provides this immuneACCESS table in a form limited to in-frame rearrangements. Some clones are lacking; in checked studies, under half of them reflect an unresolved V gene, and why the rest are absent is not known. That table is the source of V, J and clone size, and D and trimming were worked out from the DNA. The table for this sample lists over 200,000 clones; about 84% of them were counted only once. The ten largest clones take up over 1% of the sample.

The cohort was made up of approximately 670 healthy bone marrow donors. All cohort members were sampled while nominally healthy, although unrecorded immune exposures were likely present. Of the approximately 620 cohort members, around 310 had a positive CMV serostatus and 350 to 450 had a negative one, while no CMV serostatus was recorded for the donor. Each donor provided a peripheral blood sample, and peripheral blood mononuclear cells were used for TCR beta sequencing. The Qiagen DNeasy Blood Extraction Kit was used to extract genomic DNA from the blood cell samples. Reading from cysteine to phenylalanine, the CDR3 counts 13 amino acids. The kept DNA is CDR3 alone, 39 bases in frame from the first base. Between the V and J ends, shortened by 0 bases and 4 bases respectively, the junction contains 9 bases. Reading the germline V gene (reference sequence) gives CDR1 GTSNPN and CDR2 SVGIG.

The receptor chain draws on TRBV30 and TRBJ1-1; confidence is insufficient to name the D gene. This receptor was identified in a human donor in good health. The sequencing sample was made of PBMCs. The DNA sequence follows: TGTGCCTGGAGTGTTTTGGGGAGCACTGAAGCTTTCTTT. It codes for CAWSVLGSTEAFF.